This TCR beta chain was sequenced during a study of control samples from healthy donors and cancer patients. TCRdb keeps only in-frame clones here, not all; method: immunoSEQ multiplex PCR. Of 120,000 or so clones listed, around 92% are singletons. Germline V lookup: CDR1 GTSNPN, CDR2 SVGIG (reference sequence). Trimming cost V 5 bases and J 2 bases; bases outside gene matches: 14. The CDR3 sequence is 16 residues long. The V call is TRBV30, the J call TRBJ1-1; the match to TRBD1 covers 7 bases. This sequence originates from an elderly man with head and neck cancer. The sequencing sample was made of PBMCs. CDR3 protein: CAWFRGKVGINTEAFF. The DNA of the CDR3 is TGTGCCTGGTTCAGGGGGAAGGTTGGAATAAACACTGAAGCTTTCTTT.